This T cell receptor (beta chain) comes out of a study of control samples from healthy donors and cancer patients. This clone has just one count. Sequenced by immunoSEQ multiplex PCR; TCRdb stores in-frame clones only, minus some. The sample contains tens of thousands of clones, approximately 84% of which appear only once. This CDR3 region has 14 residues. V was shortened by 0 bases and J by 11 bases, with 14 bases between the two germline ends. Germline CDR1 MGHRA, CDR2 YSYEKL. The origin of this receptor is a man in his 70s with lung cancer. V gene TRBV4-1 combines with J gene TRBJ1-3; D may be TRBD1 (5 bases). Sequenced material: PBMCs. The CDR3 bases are TGCGCCAGCAGCCAAGATTCCAGGAAGGGGTCCATATATTTT. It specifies CASSQDSRKGSIYF.